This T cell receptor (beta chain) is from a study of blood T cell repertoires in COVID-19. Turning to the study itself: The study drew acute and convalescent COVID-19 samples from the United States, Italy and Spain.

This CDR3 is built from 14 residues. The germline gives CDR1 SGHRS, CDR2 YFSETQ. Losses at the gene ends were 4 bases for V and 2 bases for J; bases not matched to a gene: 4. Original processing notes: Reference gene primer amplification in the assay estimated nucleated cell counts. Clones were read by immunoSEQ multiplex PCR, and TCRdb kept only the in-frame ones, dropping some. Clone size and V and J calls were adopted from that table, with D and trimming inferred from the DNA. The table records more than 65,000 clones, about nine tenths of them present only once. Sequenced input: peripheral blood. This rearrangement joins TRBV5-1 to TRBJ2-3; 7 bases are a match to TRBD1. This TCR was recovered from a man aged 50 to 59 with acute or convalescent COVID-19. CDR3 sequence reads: CASSPGQTTDTQYF. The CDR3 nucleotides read TGCGCCAGCAGCCCGGGACAGACCACAGATACGCAGTATTTT.